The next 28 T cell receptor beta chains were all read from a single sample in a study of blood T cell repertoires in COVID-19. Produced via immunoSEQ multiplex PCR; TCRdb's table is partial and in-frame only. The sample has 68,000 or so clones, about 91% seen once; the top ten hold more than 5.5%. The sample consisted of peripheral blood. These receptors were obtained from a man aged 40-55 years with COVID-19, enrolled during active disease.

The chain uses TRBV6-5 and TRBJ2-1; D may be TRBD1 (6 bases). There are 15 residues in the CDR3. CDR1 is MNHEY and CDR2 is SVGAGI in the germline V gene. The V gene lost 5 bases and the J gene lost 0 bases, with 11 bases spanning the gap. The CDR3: CASSTGYNSYNEQFF. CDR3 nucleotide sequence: TGTGCCAGCAGTACAGGGTATAACTCCTACAATGAGCAGTTCTTC.

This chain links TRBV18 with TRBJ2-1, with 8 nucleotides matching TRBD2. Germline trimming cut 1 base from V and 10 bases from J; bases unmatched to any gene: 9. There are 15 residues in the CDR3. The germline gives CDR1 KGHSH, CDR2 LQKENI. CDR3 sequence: CASSPRGGGQQEQFF. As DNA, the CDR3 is TGTGCCAGCTCACCACGGGGCGGGGGGCAGCAGGAGCAGTTCTTC.

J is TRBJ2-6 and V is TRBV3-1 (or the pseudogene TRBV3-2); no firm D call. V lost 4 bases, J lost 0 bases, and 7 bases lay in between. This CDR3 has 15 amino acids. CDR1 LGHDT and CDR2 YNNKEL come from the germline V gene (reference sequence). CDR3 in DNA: TGTGCCAGCAGCCGAAGTAGCTCTGGGGCCAACGTCCTGACTTTC. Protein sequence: CASSRSSSGANVLTF.

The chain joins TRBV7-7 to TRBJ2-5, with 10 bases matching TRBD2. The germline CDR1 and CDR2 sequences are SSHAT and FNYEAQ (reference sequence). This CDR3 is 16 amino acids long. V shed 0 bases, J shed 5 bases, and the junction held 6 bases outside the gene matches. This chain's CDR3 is CASSLAPAGGPETQYF. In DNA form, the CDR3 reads TGTGCCAGCAGCTTAGCTCCAGCGGGGGGGCCCGAGACCCAGTACTTC.

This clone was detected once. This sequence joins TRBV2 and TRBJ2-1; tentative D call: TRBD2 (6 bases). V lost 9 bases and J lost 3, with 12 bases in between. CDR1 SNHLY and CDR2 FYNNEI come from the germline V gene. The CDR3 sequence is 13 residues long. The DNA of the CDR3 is TGTGCCAGGGCACAGGAGGGCTACAATGAGCAGTTCTTC. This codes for CARAQEGYNEQFF.

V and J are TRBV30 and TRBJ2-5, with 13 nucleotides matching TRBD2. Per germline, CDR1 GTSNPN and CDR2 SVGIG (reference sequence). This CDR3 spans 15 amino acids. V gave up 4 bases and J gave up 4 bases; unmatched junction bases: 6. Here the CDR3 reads CAWTGTSGVGETQYF. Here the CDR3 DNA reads TGTGCCTGGACCGGGACTAGCGGGGTGGGAGAGACCCAGTACTTC. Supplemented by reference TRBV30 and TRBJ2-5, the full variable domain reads SQTIHQWPATLVQPVGSPLSLECTVEGTSNPNLYWYRQAAGRGLQLLFYSVGIGQISSEVPQNLSASRPQDRQFILSSKKLLLSDSGFYLCAWTGTSGVGETQYFGPGTRLLVL.

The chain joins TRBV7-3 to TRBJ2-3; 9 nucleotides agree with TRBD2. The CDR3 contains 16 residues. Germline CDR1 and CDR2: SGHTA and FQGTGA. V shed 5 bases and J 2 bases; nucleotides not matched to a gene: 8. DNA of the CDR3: TGTGCCAGCAGCCGTCCCGCTAGCGGGGACACAGATACGCAGTATTTT. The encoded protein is CASSRPASGDTDTQYF.

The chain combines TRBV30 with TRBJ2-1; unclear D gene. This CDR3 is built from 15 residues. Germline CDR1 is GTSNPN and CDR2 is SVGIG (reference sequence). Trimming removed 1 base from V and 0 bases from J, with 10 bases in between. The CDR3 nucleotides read TGTGCCTGGAGTGGAACGCCAGTCTCCTACAATGAGCAGTTCTTC. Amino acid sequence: CAWSGTPVSYNEQFF.

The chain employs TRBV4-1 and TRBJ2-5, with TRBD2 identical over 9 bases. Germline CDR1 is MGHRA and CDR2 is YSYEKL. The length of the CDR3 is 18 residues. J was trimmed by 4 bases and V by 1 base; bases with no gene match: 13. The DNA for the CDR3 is TGCGCCAGCAGCCAAGTCCCCGGCGGGGGGGCGTACGGAGAGACCCAGTACTTC. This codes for CASSQVPGGGAYGETQYF.

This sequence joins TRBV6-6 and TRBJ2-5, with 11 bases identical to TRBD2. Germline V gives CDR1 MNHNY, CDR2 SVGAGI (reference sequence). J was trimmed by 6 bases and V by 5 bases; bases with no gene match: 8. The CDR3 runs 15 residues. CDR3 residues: CASSERLAGQKTQYF. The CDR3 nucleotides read TGTGCCAGCAGTGAGAGACTAGCGGGGCAGAAGACCCAGTACTTC.

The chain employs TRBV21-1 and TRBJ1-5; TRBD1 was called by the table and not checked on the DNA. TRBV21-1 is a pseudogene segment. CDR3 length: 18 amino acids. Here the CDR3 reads CASSRTARGHGSNQPQHF. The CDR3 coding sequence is TGTGCCAGCAGCAGAACTGCCCGTGGACACGGCAGCAATCAGCCCCAGCATTTT.

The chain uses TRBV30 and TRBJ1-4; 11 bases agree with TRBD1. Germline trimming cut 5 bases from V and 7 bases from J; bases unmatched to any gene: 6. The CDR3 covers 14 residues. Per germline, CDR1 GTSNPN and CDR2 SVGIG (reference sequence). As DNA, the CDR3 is TGTGCCTGGCGATCCGGGACAGGGGGTGAAAAACTGTTTTTT. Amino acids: CAWRSGTGGEKLFF.

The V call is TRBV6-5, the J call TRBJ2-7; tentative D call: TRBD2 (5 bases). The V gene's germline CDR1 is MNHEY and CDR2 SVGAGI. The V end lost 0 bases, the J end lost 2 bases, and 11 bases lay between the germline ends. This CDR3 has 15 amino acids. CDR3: CASSYSMGDTYEQYF. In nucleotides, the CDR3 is TGTGCCAGCAGTTACTCGATGGGAGATACCTACGAGCAGTACTTC.

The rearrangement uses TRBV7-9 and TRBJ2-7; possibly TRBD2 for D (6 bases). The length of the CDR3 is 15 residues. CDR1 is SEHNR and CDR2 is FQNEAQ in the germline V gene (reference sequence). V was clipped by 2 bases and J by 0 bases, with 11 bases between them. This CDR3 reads CASSLPGLSSYEQYF. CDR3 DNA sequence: TGTGCCAGCAGCTTACCGGGACTGAGCTCCTACGAGCAGTACTTC.

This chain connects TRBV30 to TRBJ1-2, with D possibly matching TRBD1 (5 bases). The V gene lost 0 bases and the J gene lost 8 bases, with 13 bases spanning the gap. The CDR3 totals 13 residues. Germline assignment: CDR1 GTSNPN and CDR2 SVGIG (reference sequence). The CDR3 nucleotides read TGTGCCTGGAGTGTACGTACAGGTGGAGGCTACACCTTC. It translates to CAWSVRTGGGYTF.

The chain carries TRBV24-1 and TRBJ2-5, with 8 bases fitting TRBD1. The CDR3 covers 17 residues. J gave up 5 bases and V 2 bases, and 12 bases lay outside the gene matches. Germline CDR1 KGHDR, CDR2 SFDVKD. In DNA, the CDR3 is TGTGCCACCAGTGATTCCAGTGGACAGGGCCTGGGGGAGACCCAGTACTTC. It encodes CATSDSSGQGLGETQYF.

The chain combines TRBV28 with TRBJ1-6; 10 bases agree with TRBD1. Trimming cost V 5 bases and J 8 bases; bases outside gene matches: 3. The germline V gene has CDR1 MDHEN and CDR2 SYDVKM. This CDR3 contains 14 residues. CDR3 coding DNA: TGTGCCAGCAGTCTGGGGACAGGGGATTCACCCCTCCACTTT. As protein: CASSLGTGDSPLHF.

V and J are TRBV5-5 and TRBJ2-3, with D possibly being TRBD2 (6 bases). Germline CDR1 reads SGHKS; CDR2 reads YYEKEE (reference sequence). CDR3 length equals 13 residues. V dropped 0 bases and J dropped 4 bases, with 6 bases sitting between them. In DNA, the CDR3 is TGTGCCAGCAGCTTGGAGCGGGCAGATACGCAGTATTTT. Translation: CASSLERADTQYF.

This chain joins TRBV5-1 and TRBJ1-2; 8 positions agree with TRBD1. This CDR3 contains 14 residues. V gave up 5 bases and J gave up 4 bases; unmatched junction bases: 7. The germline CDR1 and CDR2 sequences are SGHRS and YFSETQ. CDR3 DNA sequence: TGCGCCAGCAGATTGACAGGGGATTTCTATGGCTACACCTTC. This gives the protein CASRLTGDFYGYTF.

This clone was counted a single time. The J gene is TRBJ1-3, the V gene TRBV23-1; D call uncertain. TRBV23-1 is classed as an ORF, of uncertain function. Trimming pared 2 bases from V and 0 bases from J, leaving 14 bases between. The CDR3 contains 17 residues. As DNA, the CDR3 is TGCGCCAGCAGTCAACTCTCAGTACAGAGCTCTGGAAACACCATATATTTT. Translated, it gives CASSQLSVQSSGNTIYF.

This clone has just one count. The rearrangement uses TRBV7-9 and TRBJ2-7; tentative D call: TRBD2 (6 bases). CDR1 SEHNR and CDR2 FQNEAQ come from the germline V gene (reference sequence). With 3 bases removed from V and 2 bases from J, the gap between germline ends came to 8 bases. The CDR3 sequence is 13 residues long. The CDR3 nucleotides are TGTGCCAGCAGCTTGGAGGGGCCCTACGAGCAGTACTTC. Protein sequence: CASSLEGPYEQYF.

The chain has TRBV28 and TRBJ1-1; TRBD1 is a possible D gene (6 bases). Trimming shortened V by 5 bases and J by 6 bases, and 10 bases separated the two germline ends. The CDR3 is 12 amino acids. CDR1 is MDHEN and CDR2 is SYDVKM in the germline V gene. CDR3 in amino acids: CASSPQGSEAFF. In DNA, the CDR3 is TGTGCCAGCAGTCCACAGGGCTCTGAAGCTTTCTTT.

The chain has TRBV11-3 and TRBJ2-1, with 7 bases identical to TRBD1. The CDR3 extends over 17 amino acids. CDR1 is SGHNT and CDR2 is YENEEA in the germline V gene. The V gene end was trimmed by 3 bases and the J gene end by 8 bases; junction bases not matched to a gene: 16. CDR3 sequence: CASSFGPGQTLRDEQFF. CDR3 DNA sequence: TGTGCCAGCAGCTTTGGGCCGGGACAGACCCTTAGGGATGAGCAGTTCTTC.

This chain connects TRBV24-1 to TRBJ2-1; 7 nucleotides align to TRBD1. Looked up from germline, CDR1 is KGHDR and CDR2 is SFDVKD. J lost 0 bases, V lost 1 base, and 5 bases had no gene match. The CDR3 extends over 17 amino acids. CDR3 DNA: TGTGCCACCAGTGATTTACAGGGGCCGAGCTCCTACAATGAGCAGTTCTTC. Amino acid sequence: CATSDLQGPSSYNEQFF.

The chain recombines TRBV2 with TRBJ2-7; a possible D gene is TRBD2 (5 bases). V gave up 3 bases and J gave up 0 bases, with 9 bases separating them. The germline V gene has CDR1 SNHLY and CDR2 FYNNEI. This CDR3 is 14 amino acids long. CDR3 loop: CASSEYGSSYEQYF. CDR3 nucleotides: TGTGCCAGCAGTGAGTATGGGAGCTCCTACGAGCAGTACTTC.

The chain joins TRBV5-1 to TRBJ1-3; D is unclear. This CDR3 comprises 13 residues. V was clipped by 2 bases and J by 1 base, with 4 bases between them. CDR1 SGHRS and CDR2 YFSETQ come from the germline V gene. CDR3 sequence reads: CASSFQSGNTIYF. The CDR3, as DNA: TGCGCCAGCAGCTTTCAGTCTGGAAACACCATATATTTT.

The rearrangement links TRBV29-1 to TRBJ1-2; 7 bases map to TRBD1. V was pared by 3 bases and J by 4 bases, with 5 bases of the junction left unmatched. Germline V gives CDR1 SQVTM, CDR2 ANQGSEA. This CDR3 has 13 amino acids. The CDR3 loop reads CSVESAGGYGYTF. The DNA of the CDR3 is TGCAGCGTTGAGAGCGCAGGGGGCTATGGCTACACCTTC.

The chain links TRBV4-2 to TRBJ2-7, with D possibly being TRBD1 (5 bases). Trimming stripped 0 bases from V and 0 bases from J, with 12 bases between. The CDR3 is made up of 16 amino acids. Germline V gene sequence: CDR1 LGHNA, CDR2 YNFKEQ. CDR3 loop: CASSQDRTLSSYEQYF. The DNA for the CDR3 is TGTGCCAGCAGCCAAGATCGGACACTTAGCTCCTACGAGCAGTACTTC.